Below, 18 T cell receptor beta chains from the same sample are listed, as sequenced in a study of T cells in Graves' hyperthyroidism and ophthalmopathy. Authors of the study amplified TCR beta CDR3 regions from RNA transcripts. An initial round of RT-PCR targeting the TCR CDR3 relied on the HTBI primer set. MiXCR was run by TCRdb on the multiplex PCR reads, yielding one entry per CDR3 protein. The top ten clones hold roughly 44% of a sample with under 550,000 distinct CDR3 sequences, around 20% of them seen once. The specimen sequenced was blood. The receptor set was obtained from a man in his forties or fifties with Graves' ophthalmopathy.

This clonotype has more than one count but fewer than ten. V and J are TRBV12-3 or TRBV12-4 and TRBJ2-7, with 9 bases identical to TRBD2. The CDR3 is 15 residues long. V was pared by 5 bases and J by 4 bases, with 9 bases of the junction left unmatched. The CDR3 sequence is CASSTHSGSLYEQYF. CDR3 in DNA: TGTGCCAGCAGTACACATAGCGGGAGCCTTTACGAGCAGTACTTC.

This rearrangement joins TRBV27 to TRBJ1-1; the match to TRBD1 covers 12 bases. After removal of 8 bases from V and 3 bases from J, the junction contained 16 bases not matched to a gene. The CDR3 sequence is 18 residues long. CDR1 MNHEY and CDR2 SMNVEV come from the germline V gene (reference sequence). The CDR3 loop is CASGATGTGGILYTEAFF. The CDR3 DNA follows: TGTGCCAGCGGTGCGACCGGGACAGGGGGCATATTGTACACTGAAGCTTTCTTT.

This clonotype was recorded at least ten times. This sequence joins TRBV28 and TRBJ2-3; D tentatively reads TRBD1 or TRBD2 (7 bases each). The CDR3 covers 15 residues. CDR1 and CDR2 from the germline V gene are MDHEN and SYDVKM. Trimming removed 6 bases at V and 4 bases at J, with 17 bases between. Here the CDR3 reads CASSLQGGPADTQYF. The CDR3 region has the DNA TGTGCCAGCAGCCTGCAGGGGGGGCCAGCAGATACGCAGTATTTT.

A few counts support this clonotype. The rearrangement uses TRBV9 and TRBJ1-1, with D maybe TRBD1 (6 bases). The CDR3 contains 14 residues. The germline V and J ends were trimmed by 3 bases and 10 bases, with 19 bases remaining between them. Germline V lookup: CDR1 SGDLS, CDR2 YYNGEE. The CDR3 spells CASSAGDTRIGAFF. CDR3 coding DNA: TGTGCCAGCAGCGCGGGGGACACGAGGATTGGAGCTTTCTTT.

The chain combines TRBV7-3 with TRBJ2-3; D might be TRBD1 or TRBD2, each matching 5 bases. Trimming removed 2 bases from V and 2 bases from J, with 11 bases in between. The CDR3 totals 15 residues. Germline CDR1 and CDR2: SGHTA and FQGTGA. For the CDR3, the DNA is TGTGCCAGCAGCTTAGGGACGGGGACCACAGATACGCAGTATTTT. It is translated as CASSLGTGTTDTQYF. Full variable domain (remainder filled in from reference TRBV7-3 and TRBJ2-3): GAGVSQTPSNKVTEKGKYVELRCDPISGHTALYWYRQSLGQGPEFLIYFQGTGAADDSGLPNDRFFAVRPEGSVSTLKIQRTERGDSAVYLCASSLGTGTTDTQYFGPGTRLTVL.

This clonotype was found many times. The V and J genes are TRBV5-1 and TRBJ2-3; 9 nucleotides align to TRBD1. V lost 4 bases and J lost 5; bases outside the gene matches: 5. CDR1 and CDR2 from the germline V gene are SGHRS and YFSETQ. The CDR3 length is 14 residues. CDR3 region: CASSADRGRDTQYF. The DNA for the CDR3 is TGCGCCAGCAGCGCGGACAGGGGACGAGATACGCAGTATTTT.

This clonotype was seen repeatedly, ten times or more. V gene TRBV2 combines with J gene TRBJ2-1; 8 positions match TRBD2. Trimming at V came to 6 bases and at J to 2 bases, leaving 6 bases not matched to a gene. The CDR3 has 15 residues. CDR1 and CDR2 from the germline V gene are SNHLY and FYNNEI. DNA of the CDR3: TGTGCCAGCAGGAACCGTAGCGGGGCCTACAATGAGCAGTTCTTC. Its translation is CASRNRSGAYNEQFF.

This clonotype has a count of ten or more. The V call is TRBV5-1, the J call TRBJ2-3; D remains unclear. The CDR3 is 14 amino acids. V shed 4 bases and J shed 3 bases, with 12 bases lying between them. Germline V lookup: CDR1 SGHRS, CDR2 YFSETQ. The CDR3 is CASSERLPTDTQYF. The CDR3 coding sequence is TGCGCCAGCAGCGAGAGACTCCCGACAGATACGCAGTATTTT.

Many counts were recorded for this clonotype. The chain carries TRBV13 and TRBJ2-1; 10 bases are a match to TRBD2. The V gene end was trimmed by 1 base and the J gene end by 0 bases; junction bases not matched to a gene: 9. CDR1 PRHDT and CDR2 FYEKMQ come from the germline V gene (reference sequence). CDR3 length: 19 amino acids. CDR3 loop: CASSLVKASGGHSYNEQFF. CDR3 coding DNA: TGTGCCAGCAGCTTAGTTAAGGCTAGCGGGGGTCACTCCTACAATGAGCAGTTCTTC.

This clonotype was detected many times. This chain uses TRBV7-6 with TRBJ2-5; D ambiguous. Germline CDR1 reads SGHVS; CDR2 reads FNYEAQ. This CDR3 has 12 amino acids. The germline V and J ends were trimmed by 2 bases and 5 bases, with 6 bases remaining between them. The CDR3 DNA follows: TGTGCCAGCAGCTTATTTGGGGAGACCCAGTACTTC. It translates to CASSLFGETQYF.

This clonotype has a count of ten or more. CDR3 bases: TGTGCCAGCAGTCAGGGCGGGGCCGGGCAGTTCTTC. Translated, it gives CASSQGGAGQFF. J is TRBJ2-1 and V is TRBV7-8; weak D call: TRBD2 (6 bases). Trimming took off 6 bases at V and 12 bases at J, with 15 bases between the two ends. The CDR3 length is 12 residues. CDR1 is SGHVS and CDR2 is FQNEAQ in the germline V gene.

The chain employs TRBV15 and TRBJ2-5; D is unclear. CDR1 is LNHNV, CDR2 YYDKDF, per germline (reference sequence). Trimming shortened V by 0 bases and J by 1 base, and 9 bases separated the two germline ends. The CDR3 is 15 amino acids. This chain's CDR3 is CATSRDLATQETQYF. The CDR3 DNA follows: TGTGCCACCAGCAGAGATCTGGCCACCCAAGAGACCCAGTACTTC.

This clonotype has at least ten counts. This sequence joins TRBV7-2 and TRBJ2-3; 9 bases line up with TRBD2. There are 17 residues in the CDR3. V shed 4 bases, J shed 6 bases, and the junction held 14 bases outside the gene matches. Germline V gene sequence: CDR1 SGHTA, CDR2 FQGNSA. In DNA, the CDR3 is TGTGCCAGCAGCTACCGTGCGAGCGGGGGGCCCTTGGATACGCAGTATTTT. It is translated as CASSYRASGGPLDTQYF.

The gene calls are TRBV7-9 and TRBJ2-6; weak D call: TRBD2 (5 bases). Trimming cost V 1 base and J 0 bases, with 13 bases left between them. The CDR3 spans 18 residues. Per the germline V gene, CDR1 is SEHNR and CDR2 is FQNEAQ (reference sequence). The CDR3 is CASSLGRVLVSGANVLTF. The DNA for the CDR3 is TGTGCCAGCAGCTTAGGGCGGGTTCTCGTCTCTGGGGCCAACGTCCTGACTTTC.

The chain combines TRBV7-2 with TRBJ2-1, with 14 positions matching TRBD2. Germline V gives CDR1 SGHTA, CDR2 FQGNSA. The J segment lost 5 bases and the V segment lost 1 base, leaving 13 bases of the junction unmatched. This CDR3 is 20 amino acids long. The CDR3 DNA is TGTGCCAGCAGCTTAGAGGGGACTAGCGGGAGTTCCTATCCCCACAATGAGCAGTTCTTC. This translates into CASSLEGTSGSSYPHNEQFF.

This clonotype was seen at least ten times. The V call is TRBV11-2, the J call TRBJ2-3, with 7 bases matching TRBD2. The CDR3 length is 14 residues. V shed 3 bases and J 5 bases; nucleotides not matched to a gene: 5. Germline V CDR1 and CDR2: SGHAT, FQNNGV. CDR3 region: CASSFRLAEDTQYF. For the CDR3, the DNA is TGTGCCAGCAGCTTCCGGCTAGCGGAAGATACGCAGTATTTT.

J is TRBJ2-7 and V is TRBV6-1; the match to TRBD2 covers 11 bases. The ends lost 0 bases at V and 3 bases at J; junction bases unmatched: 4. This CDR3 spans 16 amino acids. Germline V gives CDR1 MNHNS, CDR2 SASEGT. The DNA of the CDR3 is TGTGCCAGCAGTGAAGCGCTAGCGGGGGGTTACTACGAGCAGTACTTC. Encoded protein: CASSEALAGGYYEQYF.

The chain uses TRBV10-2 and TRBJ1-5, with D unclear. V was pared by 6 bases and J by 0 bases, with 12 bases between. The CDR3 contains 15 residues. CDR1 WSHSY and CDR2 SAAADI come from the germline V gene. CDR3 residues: CASSTGRDSNQPQHF. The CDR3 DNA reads TGCGCCAGCAGCACCGGACGGGATAGCAATCAGCCCCAGCATTTT.